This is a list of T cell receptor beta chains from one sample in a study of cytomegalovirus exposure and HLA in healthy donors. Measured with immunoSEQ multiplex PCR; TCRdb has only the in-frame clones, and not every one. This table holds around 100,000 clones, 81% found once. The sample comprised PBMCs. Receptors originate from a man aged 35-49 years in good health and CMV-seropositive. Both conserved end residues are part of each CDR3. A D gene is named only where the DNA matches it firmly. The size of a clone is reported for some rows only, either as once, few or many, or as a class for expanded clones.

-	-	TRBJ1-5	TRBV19	CASSIVPVYSNQPQHF	TGTGCCAGTAGTATAGTTCCCGTCTATAGCAATCAGCCCCAGCATTTT
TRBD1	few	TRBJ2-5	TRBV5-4	CASSPRQGSQETQYF	TGTGCCAGCAGCCCGAGACAGGGTAGCCAAGAGACCCAGTACTTC
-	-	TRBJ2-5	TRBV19	CASSIQLGAPTQYF	TGTGCCAGTAGTATTCAGCTGGGGGCGCCGACCCAGTACTTC
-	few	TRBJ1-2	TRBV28	CASSPRGLGYTF	TGTGCCAGCAGTCCTCGGGGTCTTGGCTACACCTTC
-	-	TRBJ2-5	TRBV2	CAVRRVQETQYF	TGTGCCGTCCGACGGGTACAAGAGACCCAGTACTTC
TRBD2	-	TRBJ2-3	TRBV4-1	CASSQSGGGTATRGTQYF	TGCGCCAGCAGCCAAAGCGGCGGGGGGACCGCTACTCGAGGTACGCAGTATTTT
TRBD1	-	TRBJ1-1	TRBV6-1	CASSEAGQTEAFF	TGTGCCAGCAGTGAAGCGGGACAGACTGAAGCTTTCTTT
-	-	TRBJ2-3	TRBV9	CASSAFKDTQYF	TGTGCCAGCAGCGCCTTTAAAGATACGCAGTATTTT
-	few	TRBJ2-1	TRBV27	CASSLKSLAPYNEQFF	TGTGCCAGCAGTTTAAAATCCCTAGCGCCCTACAATGAGCAGTTCTTC
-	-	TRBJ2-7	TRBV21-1	CASSETGTITYEQYF	TGTGCCAGCAGCGAAACCGGGACAATCACCTACGAGCAGTACTTC
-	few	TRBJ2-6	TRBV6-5	CASSYSSGSGANVLTF	TGTGCCAGCAGTTACTCTTCGGGGTCTGGGGCCAACGTCCTGACTTTC
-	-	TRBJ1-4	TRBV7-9	CASTPGRGGEKLFF	TGTGCCAGCACCCCAGGCCGGGGTGGTGAAAAACTGTTTTTT
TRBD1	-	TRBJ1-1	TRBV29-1	CSVGDRDEAFF	TGCAGCGTTGGGGACAGGGATGAAGCTTTCTTT
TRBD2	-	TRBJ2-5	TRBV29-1	CSVGLAGGQTQYF	TGCAGCGTTGGACTAGCGGGAGGGCAGACCCAGTACTTC
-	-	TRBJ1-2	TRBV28	CASSRTGLEGYTF	TGTGCCAGCAGCCGCACAGGTCTCGAGGGCTACACCTTC
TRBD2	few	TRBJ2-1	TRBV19	CASWGTSGSYNEQFF	TGTGCCAGCTGGGGGACTAGCGGGTCCTACAATGAGCAGTTCTTC
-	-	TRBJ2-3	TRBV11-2	CASSLSGTDTQYF	TGTGCCAGCAGCTTATCAGGCACAGATACGCAGTATTTT
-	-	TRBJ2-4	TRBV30	CAWSVRGVNIQYF	TGTGCCTGGAGTGTAAGGGGTGTCAACATTCAGTACTTC
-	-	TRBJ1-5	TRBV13	CASSLGRGYNQPQHF	TGTGCCAGCAGCTTAGGCCGGGGGTACAATCAGCCCCAGCATTTT
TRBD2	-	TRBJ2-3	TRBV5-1	CASSRTSSSTDTQYF	TGCGCCAGCAGCAGGACTAGCTCTAGCACAGATACGCAGTATTTT
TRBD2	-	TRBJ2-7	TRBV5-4	CASSLGGLAGTYEQYF	TGTGCCAGCAGCTTGGGAGGATTAGCGGGAACCTACGAGCAGTACTTC
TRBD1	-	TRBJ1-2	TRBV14	CASSQVSGGGYGYTF	TGTGCCAGCAGCCAAGTTTCAGGGGGAGGCTATGGCTACACCTTC
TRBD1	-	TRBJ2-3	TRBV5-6	CASSLSQGVSTDTQYF	TGTGCCAGCAGCTTGTCGCAGGGGGTTAGCACAGATACGCAGTATTTT
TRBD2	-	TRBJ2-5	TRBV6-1	CASIFGGGGETQYF	TGTGCCAGCATATTCGGTGGGGGAGGGGAGACCCAGTACTTC
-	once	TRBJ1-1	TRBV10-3	CAIGRGDLEAFF	TGTGCCATCGGCCGCGGGGATCTCGAAGCTTTCTTT
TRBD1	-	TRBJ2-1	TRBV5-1	CASSQGQGGNEQFF	TGCGCCAGCAGCCAGGGACAGGGGGGCAATGAGCAGTTCTTC
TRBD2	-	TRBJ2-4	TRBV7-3	CASSPGTSGGSIQYF	TGTGCCAGCAGCCCTGGGACTAGCGGAGGGAGCATTCAGTACTTC
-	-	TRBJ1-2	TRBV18	CASSPGGDYGYTF	TGTGCCAGCTCACCAGGAGGGGACTATGGCTACACCTTC
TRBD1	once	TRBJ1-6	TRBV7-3	CASSPTGGTNSPLHF	TGTGCCAGCAGCCCGACAGGGGGGACTAATTCACCCCTCCACTTT
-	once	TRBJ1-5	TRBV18	CASSPKGDSNQPQHF	TGTGCCAGCTCACCTAAAGGAGATAGCAATCAGCCCCAGCATTTT
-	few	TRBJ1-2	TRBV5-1	CASSLESVNYGYTF	TGCGCCAGCAGCTTGGAGTCAGTTAACTATGGCTACACCTTC
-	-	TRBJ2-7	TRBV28	CASSLRGRSLISYEQYF	TGTGCCAGCAGTTTAAGGGGCAGGTCTCTAATTTCCTACGAGCAGTACTTC
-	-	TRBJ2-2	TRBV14	CASSQTRPNTGELFF	TGTGCCAGCAGCCAAACGAGGCCGAACACCGGGGAGCTGTTTTTT
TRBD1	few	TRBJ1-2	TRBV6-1	CASRGQPSTYGYTF	TGTGCCAGCAGGGGACAGCCGAGTACTTATGGCTACACCTTC
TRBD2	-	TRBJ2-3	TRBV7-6	CASSLVLKSGTSGTDTQYF	TGTGCCAGCAGCTTAGTGCTCAAATCCGGGACTAGCGGCACAGATACGCAGTATTTT